Below, 4 T cell receptor beta chains from the same sample are listed, as sequenced in a study of blood T cell repertoires in COVID-19. TCRdb keeps only in-frame clones here, not all; method: immunoSEQ multiplex PCR. The data hold about 350,000 clones, with about 88% observed a single time. The sequenced sample consisted of PBMCs or T cells enriched from blood (not recorded which). Receptors originate from a woman aged 25-40 years who had been exposed to COVID-19.

This clone has at least ten counts. The chain is built from TRBV4-1 and TRBJ2-3, with D possibly being TRBD1 (5 bases). Trimming removed 2 bases from V and 2 bases from J, with 14 bases in between. Germline V gene sequence: CDR1 MGHRA, CDR2 YSYEKL. The CDR3 spans 16 residues. The CDR3 DNA reads as TGCGCCAGCAGCCAACTGGACATCGTATTCACAGATACGCAGTATTTT. This gives the protein CASSQLDIVFTDTQYF.

The DNA of the CDR3 is TGTGCCAGTAGACCTAGGCTAGCGGGAGTTGAAACAGATACGCAGTATTTT. This translates into CASRPRLAGVETDTQYF. The V gene is TRBV19, the J gene TRBJ2-3, with 10 bases lining up with TRBD2. This CDR3 comprises 17 residues. With 6 bases clipped from V and 3 bases from J, the junction kept 12 bases outside the gene matches. CDR1 and CDR2 from the germline V gene are LNHDA and SQIVND (reference sequence). Together with reference TRBV19 and TRBJ2-3, the CDR3 gives the full variable domain: DGGITQSPKYLFRKEGQNVTLSCEQNLNHDAMYWYRQDPGQGLRLIYYSQIVNDFQKGDIAEGYSVSREKKESFPLTVTSAQKNPTAFYLCASRPRLAGVETDTQYFGPGTRLTVL.

V gene TRBV27 combines with J gene TRBJ2-7; D might be TRBD1 (6 bases). The CDR3 is 16 residues long. V was clipped by 2 bases and J by 5 bases, with 19 bases between them. Per the germline V gene, CDR1 is MNHEY and CDR2 is SMNVEV (reference sequence). CDR3 sequence (DNA): TGTGCCAGCAGTTTAATGGGGAAGGGGGATATAGACGAGCAGTACTTC. Translating gives CASSLMGKGDIDEQYF.

The chain uses TRBV6-5 and TRBJ2-2; D might be TRBD1 (5 bases). This CDR3 is 14 amino acids long. Trimming took 2 bases from V and 3 from J, leaving 7 bases between them. Germline lookup yields CDR1 MNHEY and CDR2 SVGAGI. Here the CDR3 DNA reads TGTGCCAGCAGTTACGGGGCTCACACCGGGGAGCTGTTTTTT. This codes for CASSYGAHTGELFF.